One sample yielded the 15 T cell receptor beta chains listed below, sequenced in a study of T cell repertoires in cytomegalovirus infection (dated by TCRdb to between 2018 and 2021). TCRdb shows the sequencer as Illumina HiSeq 1500. TCRdb redid the processing of the public reads, applying fastp at Q25 and MiXCR, and retained in-frame beta chains. A single entry per CDR3 protein holds the most common genes and DNA from its merged rows. The table for this sample lists roughly 640,000 distinct CDR3 sequences; more than 20% of them were counted only once. 7.5% to 9% of the sample is in the top ten clones. What was sequenced was CD8+ T cells from PBMCs. The receptors originated from a human donor in good health (CMV status not recorded). Some clones in this sample may be carry-over from other donors' samples.

The chain has TRBV5-1 and TRBJ2-7; perhaps TRBD1 as D (6 bases). CDR1 SGHRS and CDR2 YFSETQ come from the germline V gene. The CDR3 consists of 14 residues. V was pared by 3 bases and J by 3 bases, with 13 bases between. The CDR3 region is CASSWGPLDYEQYV. DNA of the CDR3: TGCGCCAGCAGCTGGGGGCCGCTAGACTACGAGCAGTACGTC.

This clonotype was observed many times. The chain couples TRBV10-3 to TRBJ2-3; D perhaps matches TRBD1 (5 bases). Trimming removed 6 bases from V and 0 bases from J, with 16 bases in between. CDR3 length: 16 amino acids. CDR1 and CDR2 from the germline V gene are ENHRY and SYGVKD. CDR3: CAIRTLKDMSTDTQYF. For the CDR3, the DNA is TGTGCCATCAGAACCCTTAAGGACATGAGCACAGATACGCAGTATTTT.

This clonotype was seen at least ten times. V is TRBV7-8 and J is TRBJ2-2, with 7 bases that match TRBD2. After removal of 5 bases from V and 0 bases from J, the junction contained 6 bases not matched to a gene. Germline V CDR1 and CDR2: SGHVS, FQNEAQ. This CDR3 region has 16 residues. CDR3 in amino acids: CASSGRGKSNTGELFF. Here the CDR3 DNA reads TGTGCCAGCAGCGGGAGGGGCAAATCGAACACCGGGGAGCTGTTTTTT.

This chain joins TRBV27 and TRBJ2-7; D is possibly TRBD2 (6 bases). CDR1 and CDR2 (germline): MNHEY, SMNVEV (reference sequence). CDR3 length: 15 residues. V dropped 1 base and J dropped 1 base, with 11 bases sitting between them. The CDR3 sequence is CASSLFGGFSYEQYF. The DNA for the CDR3 is TGTGCCAGCAGTTTATTTGGGGGGTTTTCCTACGAGCAGTACTTC.

J is TRBJ1-1 and V is TRBV19, with unresolved D. CDR1 and CDR2 from the germline V gene are LNHDA and SQIVND (reference sequence). The CDR3 has 14 residues. The V end lost 6 bases, the J end lost 6 bases, and 17 bases lay between the germline ends. The CDR3 DNA follows: TGTGCCAGTAGCATAAGAGAGGGTAGGGCTGAAGCTTTCTTT. Its translation: CASSIREGRAEAFF. Together with reference TRBV19 and TRBJ1-1, the CDR3 gives the full variable domain: DGGITQSPKYLFRKEGQNVTLSCEQNLNHDAMYWYRQDPGQGLRLIYYSQIVNDFQKGDIAEGYSVSREKKESFPLTVTSAQKNPTAFYLCASSIREGRAEAFFGQGTRLTVV.

This chain connects TRBV6-1 to TRBJ2-5; 8 bases are shared with TRBD2. With V trimmed by 10 bases and J by 5 bases, 12 bases remained unmatched. Germline-derived CDR1 and CDR2 are MNHNS and SASEGT. The CDR3 covers 14 residues. The CDR3 sequence: CATRTGGALETQYF. DNA for the CDR3: TGTGCCACCCGGACGGGGGGGGCTTTGGAGACCCAGTACTTC.

This clonotype was detected only once. This may arise from a read error, as a much more abundant clone is one base away. This chain uses TRBV27 with TRBJ1-1; D remains ambiguous. CDR1 MNHEY and CDR2 SMNVEV come from the germline V gene (reference sequence). Deletions cut 8 bases from V and 6 bases from J, with 13 bases between. This CDR3 has 12 residues. CDR3 bases: TGTGCCAGCCTATCCACTAGCCCTGAAGCTTTCTTT. This encodes CASLSTSPEAFF.

This clonotype was recorded a few times. The V and J genes are TRBV9 and TRBJ1-3, with 8 nucleotides matching TRBD1. The CDR3 runs 14 residues. Unmatched junction bases numbered 2, after V lost 3 bases and J lost 3 bases. CDR1 is SGDLS and CDR2 is YYNGEE in the germline V gene. The CDR3 spells CASSGQGSGNTIYF. CDR3 in DNA: TGTGCCAGCAGCGGACAGGGGAGTGGAAACACCATATATTTT.

This clonotype has a count of ten or more. V gene TRBV28 combines with J gene TRBJ2-3, with D perhaps assigned TRBD1 or TRBD2 (5 bases each). V was trimmed by 3 bases and J by 2 bases, leaving 12 bases between them. The CDR3 runs to 15 residues. Germline values: CDR1 MDHEN, CDR2 SYDVKM. CDR3: CASSFGGPPTDTQYF. As DNA, the CDR3 is TGTGCCAGCAGTTTTGGGGGACCCCCCACAGATACGCAGTATTTT. The complete variable domain, with remaining parts taken from reference TRBV28 and TRBJ2-3, reads DVKVTQSSRYLVKRTGEKVFLECVQDMDHENMFWYRQDPGLGLRLIYFSYDVKMKEKGDIPEGYSVSREKKERFSLILESASTNQTSMYLCASSFGGPPTDTQYFGPGTRLTVL.

For this clonotype: The junction does not match germline at one end; this may be a read error. This rearrangement joins TRBV5-5 to TRBJ1-6; the D is unclear. The CDR3 runs 15 residues. From germline, CDR1 is SGHKS and CDR2 YYEKEE (reference sequence). CDR3 region: CANSSSDGNNSPLHF. The CDR3 DNA is TGTGCCAACAGCTCGTCTGACGGGAACAATTCACCCCTCCACTTT. The entire variable domain, with the rest obtained from reference TRBV5-5 and TRBJ1-6, is as follows: DAGVTQSPTHLIKTRGQQVTLRCSPISGHKSVSWYQQVLGQGPQFIFQYYEKEERGRGNFPDRFSARQFPNYSSELNVNALLLGDSALYLCANSSSDGNNSPLHFGNGTRLTVT.

This clonotype was counted between two and nine times. The chain employs TRBV10-3 and TRBJ2-5; 10 bases are shared with TRBD2. Trimming at V came to 2 bases and at J to 1 base, leaving 4 bases not matched to a gene. The CDR3 totals 16 residues. The V gene's germline CDR1 is ENHRY and CDR2 SYGVKD. The CDR3 nucleotides read TGTGCCATCAGTGAGACCCTAGCGGGGGTCCAAGAGACCCAGTACTTC. It encodes CAISETLAGVQETQYF.

A remark on this clonotype: The junction shows a germline mismatch at one end, possibly a read error. This chain uses TRBV6-2 or TRBV6-3 with TRBJ2-1; 7 nucleotides agree with TRBD1. The length of the CDR3 is 16 residues. CDR1 MNHEY and CDR2 SVGEGT come from the germline V gene. This CDR3 is CTSSQRDSTTYNEQFF. As DNA, the CDR3 is TGTACCAGCAGCCAAAGGGACAGTACGACCTACAATGAGCAGTTCTTC.

This clonotype turned up a few times. V is TRBV18 and J is TRBJ2-2; D unresolved. The germline gives CDR1 KGHSH, CDR2 LQKENI. The length of the CDR3 is 16 residues. The germline V and J ends were trimmed by 6 bases and 4 bases, with 18 bases remaining between them. The DNA of the CDR3 is TGTGCCAGCTCCCTACCCCCAGCAGCCGGCACCGGGGAGCTGTTTTTT. Protein: CASSLPPAAGTGELFF.

This sequence joins TRBV10-3 and TRBJ1-1, with D possibly TRBD1 on 6 matching bases. The ends were cut back, 5 bases at V and 2 bases at J, with 18 bases in the middle. This CDR3 is 16 amino acids long. Germline V lookup: CDR1 ENHRY, CDR2 SYGVKD. The CDR3 DNA sequence: TGTGCCATCAGTAAGACCTCAGGGGTAGGAAACACTGAAGCTTTCTTT. It codes for CAISKTSGVGNTEAFF.

About this clonotype: Possible read error: a much larger clone is one base away. The chain joins TRBV7-4 to TRBJ2-7; D gene unclear. Trimming left V 8 bases short and J 3 bases short, with 8 bases between. The CDR3 is made up of 11 amino acids. Germline-derived CDR1 and CDR2 are SGHVT and SQSDAQ. This CDR3 is CASCEYYEQYF. DNA for the CDR3: TGTGCCAGCTGCGAATACTACGAGCAGTACTTC. The whole variable domain, remainder taken from reference TRBV7-4 and TRBJ2-7, is GAGVSQSPRYKVAKRGRDVALRCDSISGHVTLYWYRQTLGQGSEVLTYSQSDAQRDKSGRPSGRFSAERPERSVSTLKIQRTEQGDSAVYLCASCEYYEQYFGPGTRLTVT.